The 8 T cell receptor beta chains reported below all come from one sample, sequenced in a study of cytotoxic CD8 clonotypes in ibrutinib-treated CLL. The table came from immunoSEQ multiplex PCR; TCRdb's copy has only in-frame clones and leaves some out. The sample lists 110,000 to 150,000 clones, 80% to 95% seen once, with 10% to 14% in the top ten. The sample here was PBMCs, taken after 12 months of ibrutinib treatment. The receptor set was obtained from a human donor with chronic lymphocytic leukemia.

This chain joins TRBV7-2 and TRBJ2-7; D is ambiguous. This CDR3 is built from 13 residues. Germline lookup yields CDR1 SGHTA and CDR2 FQGNSA. Between the trimmed V and J ends, which lost 3 bases and 2 bases, there was a span of 8 bases. CDR3 nucleotides: TGTGCCAGCAGCTTGAGCAACACCTACGAGCAGTACTTC. Amino acids: CASSLSNTYEQYF.

V and J are TRBV4-2 and TRBJ1-2; 9 nucleotides match TRBD1. The germline CDR1 and CDR2 sequences are LGHNA and YNFKEQ. J was trimmed by 5 bases and V by 1 base; bases with no gene match: 5. This CDR3 contains 15 residues. CDR3 amino acids: CASSQAGTGLYGYTF. CDR3 bases: TGTGCCAGCAGCCAAGCCGGGACAGGGTTATATGGCTACACCTTC.

The V call is TRBV6-1, the J call TRBJ2-7; D possibly uses TRBD1 or TRBD2 (5 bases each). Between the trimmed V and J ends, which lost 0 bases and 1 base, there was a span of 7 bases. In germline, CDR1 is MNHNS, CDR2 SASEGT. CDR3 length: 14 amino acids. The CDR3 protein is CASSEAGGSYEQYF. CDR3 nucleotide sequence: TGTGCCAGCAGTGAAGCTGGGGGATCCTACGAGCAGTACTTC.

The chain couples TRBV21-1 to TRBJ1-2; the table assigns TRBD1, which was not confirmed against the DNA. TRBV21-1 is reported as a pseudogene. CDR3 length equals 14 residues. CDR3: CARPGHRANYGYTF. CDR3 bases: TGTGCCAGACCGGGACACCGAGCTAACTATGGCTACACCTTC.

V gene TRBV6-5 combines with J gene TRBJ2-7; 8 bases are shared with TRBD1. V was clipped by 5 bases and J by 7 bases; unmatched bases: 10. Germline V gene data show CDR1 as MNHEY and CDR2 as SVGAGI. This CDR3 comprises 14 residues. CDR3 protein: CASSALTGGFEQYF. The CDR3 DNA sequence: TGTGCCAGCAGTGCCCTTACAGGGGGTTTTGAGCAGTACTTC.

The gene calls are TRBV4-2 and TRBJ1-3; D perhaps matches TRBD1 (5 bases). From germline, CDR1 is LGHNA and CDR2 YNFKEQ. This CDR3 spans 16 amino acids. V gave up 4 bases and J gave up 4 bases, with 17 bases separating them. The chain's CDR3 is CASSPVMGGIGNTIYF. DNA for the CDR3: TGTGCCAGCAGCCCTGTAATGGGGGGGATCGGAAACACCATATATTTT.

The chain is built from TRBV5-1 and TRBJ2-3; no clear D gene. The CDR3 is made up of 14 amino acids. Germline V gene data show CDR1 as SGHRS and CDR2 as YFSETQ. Trimming shortened V by 4 bases and J by 6 bases, and 15 bases separated the two germline ends. CDR3 DNA sequence: TGCGCCAGCAGCCCCGGGTGGGGTGGGGATACGCAGTATTTT. Protein: CASSPGWGGDTQYF.

This sequence joins TRBV18 and TRBJ1-4; a possible D gene is TRBD1 (6 bases). V shed 4 bases and J shed 8 bases, with 20 bases lying between them. The CDR3 spans 16 residues. Germline CDR1 and CDR2: KGHSH and LQKENI. CDR3 nucleotide sequence: TGTGCCAGCTCACAATCCGGGAGCTACGGGGGCGAAAAACTGTTTTTT. This encodes CASSQSGSYGGEKLFF.